A single sample gave rise to the 3 T cell receptor beta chains below, sequenced in a study of cytomegalovirus exposure and HLA in healthy donors. 60 Vbeta and 13 Jbeta primers were used in PCR. TCRdb keeps only in-frame clones here, not all; method: immunoSEQ multiplex PCR. The sample lists around 140,000 clones; about 80% were seen once. The material sequenced was PBMCs. The source of these receptors is a man aged 40-49 years in good health and CMV-seronegative.

The gene calls are TRBV9 and TRBJ1-6; 9 bases match TRBD1. This CDR3 is built from 15 residues. Trimming removed 3 bases from V and 6 bases from J; junction bases left unmatched: 4. Germline V CDR1 and CDR2: SGDLS, YYNGEE. This CDR3 reads CASSEGTGSNSPLHF. CDR3 sequence (DNA): TGTGCCAGCAGCGAGGGGACAGGGTCTAATTCACCCCTCCACTTT. The full variable domain, with the rest looked up from reference TRBV9 and TRBJ1-6, is DSGVTQTPKHLITATGQRVTLRCSPRSGDLSVYWYQQSLDQGLQFLIQYYNGEERAKGNILERFSAQQFPDLHSELNLSSLELGDSALYFCASSEGTGSNSPLHFGNGTRLTVT.

This chain uses TRBV4-1 with TRBJ2-7, with 10 bases lining up with TRBD1. Germline assignment: CDR1 MGHRA and CDR2 YSYEKL. J lost 3 bases, V lost 1 base, and 3 bases had no gene match. The CDR3 has 15 residues. The CDR3 loop reads CASSQGQGALYEQYF. The CDR3 DNA reads as TGCGCCAGCAGCCAAGGACAGGGGGCACTCTACGAGCAGTACTTC.

The chain is built from TRBV5-6 and TRBJ2-1, with 7 positions matching TRBD1. Looked up from germline, CDR1 is SGHDT and CDR2 is YYEEEE. This CDR3 region has 15 residues. V lost 2 bases to trimming and J lost 7 bases; unmatched junction nucleotides: 9. The CDR3 DNA follows: TGTGCCAGCAGCTTTCAAAGGACAGGTGGGAATGAGCAGTTCTTC. Translated: CASSFQRTGGNEQFF.